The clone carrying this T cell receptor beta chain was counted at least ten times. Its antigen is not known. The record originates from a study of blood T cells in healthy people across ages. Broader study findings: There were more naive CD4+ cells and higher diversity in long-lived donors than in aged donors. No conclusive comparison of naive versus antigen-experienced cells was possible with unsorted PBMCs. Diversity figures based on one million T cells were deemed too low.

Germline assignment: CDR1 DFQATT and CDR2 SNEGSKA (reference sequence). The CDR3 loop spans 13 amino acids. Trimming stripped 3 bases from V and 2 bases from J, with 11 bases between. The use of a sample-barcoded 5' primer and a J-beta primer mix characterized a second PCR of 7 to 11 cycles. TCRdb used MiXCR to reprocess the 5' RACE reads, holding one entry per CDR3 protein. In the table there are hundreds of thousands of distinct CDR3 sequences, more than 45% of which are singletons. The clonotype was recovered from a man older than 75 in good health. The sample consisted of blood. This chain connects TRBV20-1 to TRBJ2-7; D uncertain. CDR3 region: CSASAPVTYEQYF. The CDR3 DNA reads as TGCAGTGCTAGCGCTCCGGTCACCTACGAGCAGTACTTC.